Listed below are T cell receptor beta chains from one sample, sequenced in a study of shared T cell receptors in the human thymus. Repertoires were generated with immunoSEQ multiplex PCR, while TCRdb's copy carries only in-frame clones and drops some. The data contain 450,000 to 650,000 clones, around three quarters of them singletons. The sample was also linked to a second study, of human thymus T cells.

Sequenced: thymocytes. The receptors shown here come from a boy less than two years old with a congenital heart defect. The CDR3 runs from the conserved cysteine through the conserved F or W. A D gene is named only where the DNA matches it firmly. Not every row has a clone size; where given, it reads once, few, many or a size class.

V: TRBV4-2; J: TRBJ2-1; size: once; D: TRBD2; DNA: TGTGCCAGCAGCCAAGGAACTAGCGGGAACTCCTACAATGAGCAGTTCTTC; CDR3: CASSQGTSGNSYNEQFF
V: TRBV30; J: TRBJ2-7; size: -; D: TRBD2; DNA: TGTGCCTGGACGCGTACAACAAAGGGGGATACTAGCGGGAGTCCCGAGCAGTACTTC; CDR3: CAWTRTTKGDTSGSPEQYF
V: TRBV6-5; J: TRBJ2-7; size: -; D: TRBD1; DNA: TGTGCCAGCAGTTACGCGGGCCACAGGGGCGAGCAGTACTTC; CDR3: CASSYAGHRGEQYF
V: TRBV27; J: TRBJ1-1; size: -; D: -; DNA: TGTGCCAGCAGTATACAGGTATGGGACACTGAAGCTTTCTTT; CDR3: CASSIQVWDTEAFF
V: TRBV29-1; J: TRBJ2-1; size: -; D: TRBD1; DNA: TGCAGCGTCCCAAACAGGGGCAATGAGCAGTTCTTC; CDR3: CSVPNRGNEQFF
V: TRBV4-1; J: TRBJ2-2; size: -; D: TRBD2; DNA: TGCGCCAGCAGCCAAGATAGCGGGAGGAACACCGGGGAGCTGTTTTTT; CDR3: CASSQDSGRNTGELFF
V: TRBV19; J: TRBJ1-1; size: few; D: -; DNA: TGTGCCAGTTCAACATATCAGGGGAACACTGAAGCTTTCTTT; CDR3: CASSTYQGNTEAFF
V: TRBV12-5; J: TRBJ2-3; size: -; D: -; DNA: TGTGCTAGTGGTGCTCCCGGTACCGGCACAGATACGCAGTATTTT; CDR3: CASGAPGTGTDTQYF
V: TRBV27; J: TRBJ2-1; size: few; D: -; DNA: TGTGCCAGCAGGCTCAGCCCGCGGGTGGACAATGAGCAGTTCTTC; CDR3: CASRLSPRVDNEQFF
V: TRBV5-6; J: TRBJ2-1; size: -; D: -; DNA: TGTGCCAGCCGGGGTGCGAACGACAATGAGCAGTTCTTC; CDR3: CASRGANDNEQFF
V: TRBV2; J: TRBJ1-5; size: -; D: TRBD1; DNA: TGTGCCAGCAGTAACTACAGGGGCACGCCCCAGCATTTT; CDR3: CASSNYRGTPQHF
V: TRBV27; J: TRBJ2-3; size: -; D: -; DNA: TGTGCCAGCAGCGTCCCCGGACAGACTCCGGATACGCAGTATTTT; CDR3: CASSVPGQTPDTQYF
V: TRBV5-6; J: TRBJ2-7; size: -; D: -; DNA: TGTGCCAGCAGCTTGGTGGGGGGGCCGTCCTCCTACGAGCAGTACTTC; CDR3: CASSLVGGPSSYEQYF
V: TRBV6-5; J: TRBJ2-5; size: -; D: TRBD1; DNA: TGTGCCACCAACAGGGGTGAAGAGACCCAGTACTTC; CDR3: CATNRGEETQYF
V: TRBV27; J: TRBJ2-2; size: -; D: -; DNA: TGTGCCAGCAGTTTAATGGGGGACACTGCGGACACCGGGGAGCTGTTTTTT; CDR3: CASSLMGDTADTGELFF
V: TRBV20-1; J: TRBJ2-2; size: -; D: -; DNA: TGCAGTGCTAGTAGTTTCGGGGAGCTGTTTTTT; CDR3: CSASSFGELFF
V: TRBV18; J: TRBJ2-4; size: -; D: TRBD2; DNA: TGTGCCAGCTCACCCTCCGTGGGAGGGGTAACCAAAAACATTCAGTACTTC; CDR3: CASSPSVGGVTKNIQYF
V: TRBV25-1; J: TRBJ2-7; size: few; D: -; DNA: TGTGCCAGCAGTGAAGGAACTAGCTCCCACGAGCAGTACTTC; CDR3: CASSEGTSSHEQYF
V: TRBV4-2; J: TRBJ2-1; size: once; D: TRBD2; DNA: TGTGCCAGCAGCCAACGGGGGGGACTAGTGCTGGATGAGCAGTTCTTC; CDR3: CASSQRGGLVLDEQFF
V: TRBV9; J: TRBJ1-2; size: few; D: TRBD1; DNA: TGTGCCAGCAGCGTAGTAGGGGGACAGGGAAAGGTCTATGGCTACACCTTC; CDR3: CASSVVGGQGKVYGYTF
V: TRBV9; J: TRBJ2-4; size: -; D: TRBD2; DNA: TGTGCCAGCAGCCCGAAGGGACTAGCGGGAAACATTCAGTACTTC; CDR3: CASSPKGLAGNIQYF
V: TRBV4-1; J: TRBJ2-7; size: -; D: -; DNA: TGCGCCAGCAGCCCTAGCGTCCTTTCCTACGAGCAGTACTTC; CDR3: CASSPSVLSYEQYF
V: TRBV14; J: TRBJ2-1; size: few; D: TRBD2; DNA: TGTGCCAGCAGCCAAGAAGGAGGGACTAGCGGGAGGGCTTTCCCCCCGAATGAGCAGTTCTTC; CDR3: CASSQEGGTSGRAFPPNEQFF
V: TRBV4-3; J: TRBJ2-7; size: -; D: -; DNA: TGCGCCAGCAGCTCGGGCTTACGGGAAACCGAGCAGTACTTC; CDR3: CASSSGLRETEQYF
V: TRBV4-3; J: TRBJ1-4; size: -; D: TRBD1; DNA: TGCGCCAGCAGCTTCCGGACAGGGAACAATGAAAAACTGTTTTTT; CDR3: CASSFRTGNNEKLFF
V: TRBV7-9; J: TRBJ2-6; size: few; D: TRBD1; DNA: TGTGCCAGCAGCACGACAGGGGGCTCTGGGGCCAACGTCCTGACTTTC; CDR3: CASSTTGGSGANVLTF
V: TRBV5-1; J: TRBJ2-1; size: -; D: TRBD2; DNA: TGCGCCAGCAGCCAGCCACCGGGACTAGCGCCTTACAATGAGCAGTTCTTC; CDR3: CASSQPPGLAPYNEQFF
V: TRBV4-1; J: TRBJ2-7; size: -; D: -; DNA: TGCGCCAGCAGCCAAGTACCCGGGTACGAGCAGTACTTC; CDR3: CASSQVPGYEQYF
V: TRBV23-1; J: TRBJ2-1; size: -; D: TRBD1; DNA: TGCGCCAGCAGTCCGGGACAGGGGGGGAATGAGCAGTTCTTC; CDR3: CASSPGQGGNEQFF
V: TRBV28; J: TRBJ2-1; size: once; D: -; DNA: TGTGCCAGTCGCCGAGACGGGACATCAGTATACAATGAGCAGTTCTTC; CDR3: CASRRDGTSVYNEQFF
V: TRBV7-9; J: TRBJ2-7; size: -; D: -; DNA: TGTGCCAGCAGCCCCCGTTGGGCAGCACCGCAGTACTTC; CDR3: CASSPRWAAPQYF
V: TRBV5-6; J: TRBJ2-7; size: -; D: TRBD2; DNA: TGTGCCAGCAGCTTGGAACGGGAGGGTGGGGTGGAGCAGTACTTC; CDR3: CASSLEREGGVEQYF
V: TRBV7-6; J: TRBJ2-2; size: -; D: TRBD1; DNA: TGTGCCAGCCTCCCAGGGGGCCTAAACGGGGAGCTGTTTTTT; CDR3: CASLPGGLNGELFF
V: TRBV7-2; J: TRBJ2-1; size: -; D: TRBD2; DNA: TGTGCCAGCAGCCCTGCGGGGGGCGGGCCGAGCTCCTACAATGAGCAGTTCTTC; CDR3: CASSPAGGGPSSYNEQFF
V: TRBV7-9; J: TRBJ2-3; size: -; D: -; DNA: TGTGCCAGCAGTTATGGGCAGTCAACAGATACGCAGTATTTT; CDR3: CASSYGQSTDTQYF
V: TRBV29-1; J: TRBJ2-3; size: -; D: -; DNA: TGCAGCGTTGAAGGGCAGGTTAGCACAGATACGCAGTATTTT; CDR3: CSVEGQVSTDTQYF
V: TRBV10-3; J: TRBJ2-3; size: -; D: -; DNA: TGTGCCATCAGTGTGGGGGGTACGCAGTATTTT; CDR3: CAISVGGTQYF
V: TRBV29-1; J: TRBJ2-1; size: few; D: TRBD2; DNA: TGCAGCGTTTCGGGGACTAGCGTACGAAATGAGCAGTTCTTC; CDR3: CSVSGTSVRNEQFF
V: TRBV14; J: TRBJ2-7; size: -; D: -; DNA: TGTGCCAGCAGCCAAGGCAGGGGAGTTTACGAGCAGTACTTC; CDR3: CASSQGRGVYEQYF
V: TRBV4-1; J: TRBJ2-2; size: -; D: -; DNA: TGCGCCAGCAGCCAAGATGGCGCTAGCCCCAACACCGGGGAGCTGTTTTTT; CDR3: CASSQDGASPNTGELFF
V: TRBV6-4; J: TRBJ2-3; size: -; D: -; DNA: TGTGCCAGCAGTGACAGGCGGTCGAGCACAGATACGCAGTATTTT; CDR3: CASSDRRSSTDTQYF
V: TRBV5-1; J: TRBJ1-2; size: once; D: -; DNA: TGCGCCAGCAGCTTGGCCTATGACATCGGAGGCTATGGCTACACCTTC; CDR3: CASSLAYDIGGYGYTF